This is a list of T cell receptor beta chains from one sample in a study of OX40 agonist ivuxolimab in advanced cancers. The data were produced by immunoSEQ multiplex PCR, yet TCRdb's version contains in-frame clones alone and is incomplete. The sample has fewer than 75,000 clones; approximately 90% are singletons. The sequences come from CD4+ or CD8+ T cells sorted from blood, collected in a trial of the OX40 agonist ivuxolimab. These receptors were collected from an adult with an advanced solid tumor such as melanoma, head and neck, liver or kidney cancer. The CDR3 runs from the conserved cysteine through the conserved F or W. Some rows mark clone size as missing; the rest say once, few, many or name a class of expanded clone.

>NA|TRBV19
CASSRTGSPGNTIYF
>NA|TRBV5-1
CASSPGGEVENQPQHF
>NA|TRBV4-1
CASSQDTGLGGADTQYF
>NA|TRBV2
CASKTAVVDTQYF
>NA|TRBV5-6
CASGDRAEQFF
>few|TRBV28
CASSLYPKPQHF
>NA|TRBV28
CASSLSEGLETQYF
>NA|TRBV5-1
CASSPRTVYQVNEQYF
>few|TRBV10-3
CAISSAGDEQFF
>NA|TRBV29-1
CSVEGYAGELFF
>NA|TRBV14
CASSQVGVATEKLFF
>NA|TRBV7-2
CASSLSVRGSGSFETQYF
>NA|TRBV2
CACVERFSGELFF
>NA|TRBV5-6
CASSSTLGAGGPHEQYF
>NA|TRBV30
CAWRREGSNSPLHF
>NA|TRBV20-1
CSARGQETQYF
>NA|TRBV15
CATSRDPGYGYTF
>once|TRBV28
CASSLRGLTQPQHF
>few|TRBV7-9
CASSTSDTQETQYF
>NA|TRBV2
CASRSVGTDTQYF
>NA|TRBV11-3
CASSPPSGTPYNEQFF
>NA|TRBV4-1
CASSQDGRRGGFNEKLFF
>NA|TRBV5-1
CASSPTPTGARETQYF
>NA|TRBV7-9
CASSPFGMGSPLHF
>NA|TRBV28
CASSRDDTTEAFF
>NA|TRBV19
CASIDGAGGASNQPQHF
>NA|TRBV27
CASRSLYVSGATGELFF
>NA|TRBV5-6
CASSFRDRWWGEQYF
>NA|TRBV6-5
CASRGSGNTIYF
>NA|TRBV7-2
CASSLDRLAGIYF
>NA|TRBV28
CASSLRTGYSDTQYF
>NA|TRBV2
CASRRGQGAGDTQYF
>once|TRBV19
CASSIIPGAGETQYF
>NA|TRBV5-1
CASSFGGTSTDTQYF
>NA|TRBV18
CASSPVENTEAFF
>NA|TRBV27
CASTPGTGSSDEQFF
>NA|TRBV29-1
CSVTHEQNTEAFF
>NA|TRBV5-1
CASSSSGQVGQPQHF
>NA|TRBV6-6
CASSPDRVASGAFF
>NA|TRBV28
CASTLSGLTGRSYEQYF
>NA|TRBV5-1
CASSRDRTNEQFF